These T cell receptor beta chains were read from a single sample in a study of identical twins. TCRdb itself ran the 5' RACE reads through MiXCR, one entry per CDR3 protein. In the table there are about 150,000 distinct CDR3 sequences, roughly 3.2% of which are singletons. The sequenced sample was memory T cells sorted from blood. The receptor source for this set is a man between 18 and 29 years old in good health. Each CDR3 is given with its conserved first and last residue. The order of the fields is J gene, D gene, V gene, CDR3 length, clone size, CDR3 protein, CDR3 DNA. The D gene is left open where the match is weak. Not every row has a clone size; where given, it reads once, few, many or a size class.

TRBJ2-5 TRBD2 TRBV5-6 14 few CASSLERGKETQYF TGTGCCAGCAGCTTAGAGCGGGGTAAAGAGACCCAGTACTTC
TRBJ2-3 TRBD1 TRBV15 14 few CATKAGQATDTQYF TGTGCCACAAAAGCCGGACAGGCGACAGATACGCAGTATTTT
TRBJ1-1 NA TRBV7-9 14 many CASTDIRQLTEAFF TGTGCCAGCACCGACATAAGACAGCTGACAGAAGCTTTCTTT
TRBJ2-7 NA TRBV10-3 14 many CAIRGAGDKYEQYF TGTGCCATCAGGGGGGCGGGAGACAAGTACGAGCAGTACTTC
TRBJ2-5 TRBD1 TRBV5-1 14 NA CASSLATGVETQYF TGCGCCAGCAGCTTGGCCACAGGGGTAGAGACCCAGTACTTC
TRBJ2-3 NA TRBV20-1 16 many CSARSQPSRRTDTQYF TGCAGTGCTAGATCCCAGCCTTCCAGGCGGACAGATACGCAGTATTTT
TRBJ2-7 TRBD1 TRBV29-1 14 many CSVEGGDRDYEQYF TGCAGCGTTGAAGGGGGGGACAGGGACTACGAGCAGTACTTC
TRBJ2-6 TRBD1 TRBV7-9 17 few CASSLGPQGAGANVLTF TGTGCCAGCAGCTTAGGGCCTCAGGGGGCTGGGGCCAACGTCCTGACTTTC
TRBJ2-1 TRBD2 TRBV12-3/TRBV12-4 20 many CASSSPTSGRLRSSYNEQFF TGTGCCAGCAGCTCGCCGACTAGCGGGAGGCTCCGGAGCTCCTACAATGAGCAGTTCTTC
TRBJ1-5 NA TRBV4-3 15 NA CASSQDVASNQPQHF TGCGCCAGCAGCCAAGATGTTGCTAGCAATCAGCCCCAGCATTTT
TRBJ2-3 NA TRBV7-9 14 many CASTSLGSTDTQYF TGTGCCAGCACCTCACTAGGGAGCACAGATACGCAGTATTTT
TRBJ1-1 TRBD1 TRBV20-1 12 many CSLIRGGAEAFF TGCAGTTTGATCAGGGGGGGGGCTGAAGCTTTCTTT
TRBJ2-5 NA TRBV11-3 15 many CASSFGTRLQETQYF TGTGCCAGCAGCTTTGGAACTCGTTTACAAGAGACCCAGTACTTC